The clone carrying this TCR beta chain occurred a few times. What it recognizes is unknown. The study ran its PCR with 60 Vbeta and 13 Jbeta primers. Sequencing was performed with immunoSEQ multiplex PCR; in TCRdb, only in-frame clones are kept and a portion is missing. This table has approximately 140,000 clones, about 82% appearing once. CDR1 is SGHAT, CDR2 FQNNGV, per germline. This CDR3 has 19 residues. The J segment lost 3 bases and the V segment lost 1 base, leaving 13 bases of the junction unmatched. This sample was included in a study of cytomegalovirus exposure and HLA in healthy donors. Study-level information: For the approximately 400 genotyped donors, about 79% fell within the Caucasian-associated ancestry cluster. Whole-study findings and limits: Presence/absence analyses supposed approximately even sequencing depth among donors. An analysis that came later showed most CMV-associated TCR beta chains appearing HLA-restricted. A list of more than 150 TCR beta chains associated with cytomegalovirus was given.

The sequence was obtained from a boy between 10 and 17 years old in good health and CMV-seronegative. Sequencing used PBMCs. The V call is TRBV11-2, the J call TRBJ2-2, with 8 bases identical to TRBD1. Written as DNA, the CDR3 is TGTGCCAGCAGCTTAGGGACGGCCAGGGGGCACAGATACACCGGGGAGCTGTTTTTT. Amino acid sequence: CASSLGTARGHRYTGELFF.